This TCR beta chain originates from a study of Graves' ophthalmopathy and Graves' hyperthyroidism (dated by TCRdb to 2016 to 2019). Looking at the study overall: Peripheral blood was collected at initial diagnosis, before any treatment. TCR beta repertoire signatures were used to distinguish Graves' ophthalmopathy from Graves' hyperthyroidism and to predict progression to ophthalmopathy. In total, 135 blood samples were TCR-sequenced: some 40 ophthalmopathy, some 72 hyperthyroidism and approximately 17 hyperthyroidism-to-ophthalmopathy patients. To explore V-J signatures that separate ophthalmopathy from hyperthyroidism, a discovery set of about a hundred patients was enrolled, consisting of fewer than 45 with ophthalmopathy and around 57 with stable hyperthyroidism. For independent validation, a separate cohort was made up of some 19 hyperthyroidism patients plus 17 patients who later progressed from hyperthyroidism to ophthalmopathy. In over 5 hyperthyroidism patients, the T-cell repertoire of thyroid tissue was compared with the T-cell repertoire of blood. Once sampling was done, hyperthyroidism patients were given methimazole at a starting dose of 30 mg daily, while ophthalmopathy patients were given high-dose intravenous methylprednisolone. For training and testing, the roughly 100 patients in the discovery cohort were randomly divided in a 7:3 ratio.

There are 15 amino acids in the CDR3, from cysteine to phenylalanine inclusive. Of the read, only the CDR3 DNA is kept; its 45 bases are in frame from base 1. In the germline V gene, CDR1 corresponds to MNHNS and CDR2 to SASEGT. The junction carries 6 bases between V and J, which are trimmed by 0 bases and 3 bases respectively. Broad study findings and their caveats: The 13-signature model separated ophthalmopathy from stable hyperthyroidism with 87.88% sensitivity and approximately 83% specificity in cross-validation, and 80%/75% in the test set. Sample size was not statistically predetermined, and group allocation was not concealed from the investigators. In validation, the model predicted ophthalmopathy progression with about 71% sensitivity and approximately 75% specificity; some 13 predicted patients were CT-confirmed with GO in a median of approximately 6.5 months. Most of the expanded thyroid clonotypes with a frequency above 0.001 were also detected in blood, and it was suggested that the thyroid immune response may be reflected by blood repertoires.

On this clonotype itself: The specificity of this receptor is unknown. No base-level quality is on record; no much larger clone is a single base apart.

A patient counted as having stable hyperthyroidism if there was no progression to ophthalmopathy within 18 months of follow-up. The hyperthyroidism patients were 18 to 65 years old and newly diagnosed, with a disease duration of less than 2 months. Anyone with other autoimmune diseases, uncontrolled infections, pregnancy or lactation was excluded from the study. Clinical symptoms, serum thyroxine, TRAb, thyroid ultrasound and orbital computed tomography were used for diagnosis. Ficoll-Paque density gradient centrifugation was used to isolate PBMCs from about 10 ml of fresh peripheral blood. Trizol reagent was used to extract the total RNA, and its quality was then checked on an Agilent 2100 Bioanalyzer. TCR beta CDR3 regions were amplified from RNA transcripts for repertoire sequencing. The first round was an RT-PCR using HTBI primers with the Qiagen OneStep RT-PCR kit, and this first round was followed by a second-round multiplex PCR, then size selection and purification. The libraries underwent paired-end sequencing with 100 bp reads on an Illumina HiSeq2000. As for the authors' bioinformatics: Reads were processed with SOAPnuke, discarding reads with adapters, uncalled bases, mean Phred below 15, or no exact constant-primer or identifier match. High-quality paired reads were merged with COPE v1.2.5. Clonotypes were defined as unique nucleotide sequences and were aligned to IMGT TRB V, D and J references using MiTCR v1.1. Only V-J combinations with frequency above 0.0001 were analysed, covering approximately 99% of repertoires. A TCR clonal expansion and chaos score per V-J combination was defined as the ratio of F50 clonal expansion to chaos observed in the TCRdist matrix. Welch's t-statistics and random forest were used to reduce features to approximately 13 V-J combinations, which were fed into a naive Bayes classifier. The Morisita-Horn index was used to measure how similar the thyroid and blood repertoires were. The public reads were quality trimmed at Q25 with fastp and then assembled into clones with MiXCR by TCRdb, keeping productive beta chains. Here each entry gathers all rows of one CDR3 protein and keeps the most common genes and DNA. The V and J calls shown here were made by TCRdb, not taken from the authors' results. The sample data list roughly 410,000 distinct CDR3 sequences, and about 16% of these were observed just once. The ten largest clones add up to about 7.3% of the sample.

The sample comprised peripheral blood. The rearrangement combines TRBV6-1 with TRBJ1-6; confidence is insufficient to name the D gene. This TCR came from a woman under 30 with stable Graves' hyperthyroidism. Donor details come from another sample of the same person, matched by shared clones. The DNA reads as follows: TGTGCCAGCAGTGAAGCGCGCAGCTATAATTCACCCCTCCACTTT. The resulting protein is CASSEARSYNSPLHF.